One and the same sample provided the 31 T cell receptor beta chains below, sequenced in a study of shared clonotypes between healthy human individuals. CD45RO negativity and positive selection for CCR7 defined naive CD8 cells, a population that excluded terminally differentiated effector memory CD45RA+ cells. Clones were read by immunoSEQ multiplex PCR, and TCRdb kept only the in-frame ones, dropping some. The repertoire holds about 1,800,000 clones, with about 95% as singletons. Sequencing input: naive CD8+ T cells sorted from blood. The source is a man aged 18-30 years in good health.

The chain links TRBV6-6 to TRBJ1-1, with TRBD1 as a possible D gene (5 bases). This CDR3 has 13 amino acids. The germline V and J ends were trimmed by 6 bases and 1 base, with 9 bases remaining between them. Germline lookup yields CDR1 MNHNY and CDR2 SVGAGI (reference sequence). CDR3 coding DNA: TGTGCCAGCAGCGCGGACACGAACACTGAAGCTTTCTTT. It encodes CASSADTNTEAFF.

The chain recombines TRBV10-3 with TRBJ2-5, with TRBD1 identical over 7 bases. Germline-derived CDR1 and CDR2 are ENHRY and SYGVKD. This CDR3 has 13 residues. V shed 6 bases and J 3 bases; nucleotides not matched to a gene: 4. The chain's CDR3 is CAISPGTEETQYF. The CDR3 coding sequence is TGTGCCATCAGCCCAGGGACAGAAGAGACCCAGTACTTC.

The gene calls are TRBV27 and TRBJ2-5, with D hard to call. The CDR3 runs to 15 residues. Germline V gene data show CDR1 as MNHEY and CDR2 as SMNVEV (reference sequence). V lost 5 bases, J lost 0 bases, and 13 bases lay in between. CDR3 bases: TGTGCCAGCAGTCCCGAGGTTTTTAACCAAGAGACCCAGTACTTC. The encoded protein is CASSPEVFNQETQYF.

The chain carries TRBV7-9 and TRBJ2-7; D remains ambiguous. CDR1 is SEHNR, CDR2 FQNEAQ, per germline (reference sequence). Deletions cut 2 bases from V and 6 bases from J, with 8 bases between. This CDR3 contains 12 residues. CDR3 region: CASSLRPSEQYF. The CDR3 region has the DNA TGTGCCAGCAGCTTAAGGCCCTCCGAGCAGTACTTC. The variable domain in full, with the rest retrieved from reference TRBV7-9 and TRBJ2-7, is DTGVSQNPRHKITKRGQNVTFRCDPISEHNRLYWYRQTLGQGPEFLTYFQNEAQLEKSRLLSDRFSAERPKGSFSTLEIQRTEQGDSAMYLCASSLRPSEQYFGPGTRLTVT.

V and J are TRBV5-4 and TRBJ2-2; TRBD2 aligns across 8 bases. The V segment lost 0 bases and the J segment 6 bases; nucleotides outside the gene matches: 4. The CDR3 contains 15 residues. CDR1 SGHNT and CDR2 YYREEE come from the germline V gene (reference sequence). CDR3 nucleotides: TGTGCCAGCAGCTTGGTGACTAGCGATCCCGGGGAGCTGTTTTTT. It translates to CASSLVTSDPGELFF.

With respect to this clone: The sample has other DNA sequences that encode this CDR3 too. The chain couples TRBV28 to TRBJ2-7; D is ambiguous. V was pared by 2 bases and J by 2 bases, with 10 bases between. Germline lookup yields CDR1 MDHEN and CDR2 SYDVKM. The length of the CDR3 is 14 residues. The CDR3 spells CASSLGQSTYEQYF. CDR3 DNA: TGTGCCAGCAGTTTAGGCCAGTCAACCTACGAGCAGTACTTC.

The chain combines TRBV7-3 with TRBJ1-1; the match to TRBD1 covers 12 bases. V lost 5 bases, J lost 3 bases, and 13 bases stayed unmatched. CDR1 is SGHTA and CDR2 is FQGTGA in the germline V gene. CDR3 length: 18 residues. CDR3: CASSAQGQGAFGDTEAFF. The CDR3 DNA reads as TGTGCCAGCAGCGCCCAGGGACAGGGGGCATTTGGAGACACTGAAGCTTTCTTT.

This clone is a singleton in its sample. The chain links TRBV19 to TRBJ2-2, with a weak D call TRBD1 (6 bases). V was trimmed by 8 bases and J by 3 bases, leaving 13 bases between them. The germline CDR1 and CDR2 sequences are LNHDA and SQIVND (reference sequence). The CDR3 covers 14 residues. CDR3: CASQDRSYTGELFF. For the CDR3, the DNA is TGTGCCAGTCAGGACAGAAGTTACACCGGGGAGCTGTTTTTT.

V and J are TRBV11-2 and TRBJ2-3, with a tentative D call TRBD2 (5 bases). Trimming took 5 bases from V and 1 from J, leaving 10 bases between them. The CDR3 spans 14 residues. Germline V gene lookup returns CDR1 SGHAT and CDR2 FQNNGV. The CDR3 spells CASSLGLGTDTQYF. The CDR3 nucleotides are TGTGCCAGCAGCCTAGGACTGGGCACAGATACGCAGTATTTT.

The chain combines TRBV5-6 with TRBJ1-2, with D tentatively TRBD1 (6 bases). The germline V gene encodes CDR1 SGHDT and CDR2 YYEEEE. Trimming removed 4 bases at V and 7 bases at J, with 17 bases between. There are 14 residues in the CDR3. The CDR3 nucleotides are TGTGCCAGCAGCGACCAGGGTTCAGGGGTTGGCTACACCTTC. Protein sequence: CASSDQGSGVGYTF.

The chain joins TRBV9 to TRBJ1-6; 8 bases map to TRBD1. Germline CDR1 SGDLS, CDR2 YYNGEE. The V and J ends lost 1 base and 10 bases, in that order; junction bases with no gene match: 7. This CDR3 has 15 amino acids. The CDR3 region is CASSVNSGGSSPLHF. The DNA of the CDR3 is TGTGCCAGCAGCGTAAATTCAGGGGGCAGCTCACCCCTCCACTTT.

In the case of this clone: The same CDR3 also results from other DNA sequences found in this sample. The chain is built from TRBV6-5 and TRBJ2-3; no reliable D call. The V end lost 3 bases, the J end lost 1 base, and 8 bases lay between the germline ends. The CDR3 totals 14 residues. From germline, CDR1 is MNHEY and CDR2 SVGAGI. CDR3 nucleotide sequence: TGTGCCAGCAGTTATGGTGGAGGCACAGATACGCAGTATTTT. Protein: CASSYGGGTDTQYF.

The chain employs TRBV20-1 and TRBJ1-2, with unresolved D. This CDR3 comprises 8 residues. The germline V gene encodes CDR1 DFQATT and CDR2 SNEGSKA (reference sequence). CDR3 DNA: TGCAGCCCCCCGGGCTACACCTTC. Encoded protein: CSPPGYTF.

The chain joins TRBV10-3 to TRBJ2-5, with 8 bases fitting TRBD1. Germline loops: CDR1 ENHRY, CDR2 SYGVKD. J gave up 5 bases and V 3 bases, and 5 bases lay outside the gene matches. The CDR3 loop spans 14 amino acids. Here the CDR3 DNA reads TGTGCCATCAGTGAATCAGGGGGCCGGGAGACCCAGTACTTC. Its protein is CAISESGGRETQYF.

The chain recombines TRBV13 with TRBJ1-2, with 7 bases matching TRBD1. Germline-derived CDR1 and CDR2 are PRHDT and FYEKMQ (reference sequence). This CDR3 spans 17 amino acids. Trimming took 2 bases from V and 4 from J; bases not matched to a gene: 13. CDR3 sequence reads: CASSLKGQHASGYGYTF. The DNA for the CDR3 is TGTGCCAGCAGCTTAAAGGGACAGCACGCCTCGGGCTATGGCTACACCTTC.

The chain is built from TRBV4-1 and TRBJ2-2; D is undetermined. The CDR3 is made up of 15 amino acids. The germline V gene has CDR1 MGHRA and CDR2 YSYEKL. The ends were cut back, 0 bases at V and 2 bases at J, with 7 bases in the middle. The CDR3 is CASSQDPSNTGELFF. The CDR3 coding sequence is TGCGCCAGCAGCCAAGATCCAAGTAACACCGGGGAGCTGTTTTTT.

J is TRBJ2-1 and V is TRBV11-2; 7 bases match TRBD2. Germline-derived CDR1 and CDR2 are SGHAT and FQNNGV. CDR3 size: 14 residues. V was clipped by 2 bases and J by 7 bases; unmatched bases: 5. Here the CDR3 reads CASSLSSGMNEQFF. Here the CDR3 DNA reads TGTGCCAGCAGCTTATCCAGCGGGATGAATGAGCAGTTCTTC.

The genes are TRBV27 and TRBJ2-2, with D possibly being TRBD2 (6 bases). Per the germline V gene, CDR1 is MNHEY and CDR2 is SMNVEV (reference sequence). The CDR3 is 16 residues long. V lost 4 bases, J lost 3 bases, and 15 bases lay in between. The CDR3 sequence: CASSSEGLADTGELFF. As DNA, the CDR3 is TGTGCCAGCAGTTCAGAGGGGTTAGCGGACACCGGGGAGCTGTTTTTT.

The J gene is TRBJ1-5, the V gene TRBV27; no reliable D call. The CDR3 sequence is 14 residues long. The V end was cut by 3 bases, the J end by 3 bases, with 9 bases between. CDR1 is MNHEY and CDR2 is SMNVEV in the germline V gene (reference sequence). The CDR3 DNA reads TGTGCCAGCAGTTTTCATGGGATCAATCAGCCCCAGCATTTT. Amino acid sequence: CASSFHGINQPQHF.

This rearrangement joins TRBV4-1 to TRBJ1-2, with TRBD1 matching 8 bases. Germline CDR1 and CDR2: MGHRA and YSYEKL. The J segment lost 7 bases and the V segment lost 3 bases, leaving 7 bases of the junction unmatched. The CDR3 is 14 amino acids. The CDR3: CASSQVGQGSGYTF. The CDR3 DNA sequence: TGCGCCAGCAGCCAGGTTGGACAGGGCTCTGGCTACACCTTC.

V gene TRBV19 combines with J gene TRBJ2-2; D ambiguous. The CDR3 is 13 residues long. V was shortened by 7 bases and J by 4 bases, with 10 bases between the two germline ends. Germline loops: CDR1 LNHDA, CDR2 SQIVND (reference sequence). The DNA of the CDR3 is TGTGCCAGTACTCCCTCGACCACCGGGGAGCTGTTTTTT. Its protein product is CASTPSTTGELFF.

The chain has TRBV6-1 and TRBJ2-7, with 7 nucleotides matching TRBD1. J gave up 4 bases and V 4 bases, and 7 bases lay outside the gene matches. Germline CDR1 MNHNS, CDR2 SASEGT. The CDR3 has 14 amino acids. CDR3 sequence reads: CASSVAWGQYEQYF. In DNA, the CDR3 is TGTGCCAGCAGTGTGGCTTGGGGACAGTACGAGCAGTACTTC.

The V call is TRBV28, the J call TRBJ1-2, with 7 positions matching TRBD1. CDR3 length equals 17 residues. With V trimmed by 2 bases and J by 8 bases, 17 bases remained unmatched. The V gene's germline CDR1 is MDHEN and CDR2 SYDVKM. The CDR3 DNA follows: TGTGCCAGCAGTTTACCCATCGACAGGGCGGCATTAATAGGCTACACCTTC. Protein: CASSLPIDRAALIGYTF.

Worth noting for this clone: This CDR3 is also generated by other DNA sequences in the sample. The chain joins TRBV7-9 to TRBJ2-2; D gene ambiguous. V shed 5 bases and J shed 3 bases, with 4 bases lying between them. Germline CDR1 and CDR2: SEHNR and FQNEAQ (reference sequence). CDR3 length: 12 amino acids. The CDR3 DNA follows: TGTGCCAGCAGCCCTGACACCGGGGAGCTGTTTTTT. Amino acid sequence: CASSPDTGELFF.

V gene TRBV7-9 combines with J gene TRBJ1-4, with D unresolved. The V end was cut by 10 bases, the J end by 4 bases, with 13 bases between. This CDR3 is built from 13 residues. Germline V gene sequence: CDR1 SEHNR, CDR2 FQNEAQ (reference sequence). This CDR3 reads CATEQAINEKLFF. Written as DNA, the CDR3 is TGTGCCACCGAGCAGGCTATTAATGAAAAACTGTTTTTT.

The chain carries TRBV9 and TRBJ1-2; 7 nucleotides line up with TRBD1. Germline loops: CDR1 SGDLS, CDR2 YYNGEE. V shed 0 bases, J shed 5 bases, and the junction held 4 bases outside the gene matches. CDR3 length equals 14 residues. CDR3 protein: CASSVGGQYYGYTF. CDR3 sequence (DNA): TGTGCCAGCAGCGTAGGGGGACAGTATTATGGCTACACCTTC. The full variable domain, its missing parts supplied by reference TRBV9 and TRBJ1-2, is DSGVTQTPKHLITATGQRVTLRCSPRSGDLSVYWYQQSLDQGLQFLIQYYNGEERAKGNILERFSAQQFPDLHSELNLSSLELGDSALYFCASSVGGQYYGYTFGSGTRLTVV.

About this clone: The same CDR3 is also encoded by other DNA sequences in this sample. The chain links TRBV29-1 to TRBJ1-1; D is possibly TRBD1 (5 bases). Germline-derived CDR1 and CDR2 are SQVTM and ANQGSEA. This CDR3 has 12 residues. V shed 1 base and J shed 6 bases, with 9 bases lying between them. The CDR3 sequence is CSVEGEGPEAFF. CDR3 DNA: TGCAGCGTTGAAGGCGAGGGACCTGAAGCTTTCTTT.

V and J are TRBV27 and TRBJ2-7; tentative D call: TRBD2 (7 bases). V was shortened by 4 bases and J by 4 bases, with 20 bases between the two germline ends. There are 16 residues in the CDR3. The germline CDR1 and CDR2 sequences are MNHEY and SMNVEV (reference sequence). CDR3 bases: TGTGCCAGCAGTTGGGGGGGGGCAGGGGCTGGGTACGAGCAGTACTTC. Protein sequence: CASSWGGAGAGYEQYF.

V and J are TRBV4-1 and TRBJ1-1, with D unclear. The germline V gene has CDR1 MGHRA and CDR2 YSYEKL. Trimming shortened V by 1 base and J by 0 bases, and 12 bases separated the two germline ends. The CDR3 consists of 16 residues. CDR3 sequence reads: CASSQGWGVVNTEAFF. CDR3 sequence (DNA): TGCGCCAGCAGCCAAGGATGGGGTGTTGTGAACACTGAAGCTTTCTTT.

This chain uses TRBV7-9 with TRBJ1-4, with 7 bases fitting TRBD1. V shed 6 bases and J 6 bases; nucleotides not matched to a gene: 4. The germline V gene has CDR1 SEHNR and CDR2 FQNEAQ (reference sequence). This CDR3 region has 13 residues. The CDR3 DNA reads as TGTGCCAGCAGTTCCGGACAGGATGAAAAACTGTTTTTT. It translates to CASSSGQDEKLFF.

The V gene is TRBV28, the J gene TRBJ2-5; TRBD2 matches 12 bases. This CDR3 comprises 19 residues. The J segment lost 0 bases and the V segment lost 2 bases, leaving 10 bases of the junction unmatched. In germline, CDR1 is MDHEN, CDR2 SYDVKM. The CDR3: CASSLTLLAGGHHQETQYF. The CDR3 DNA reads TGTGCCAGCAGTTTAACCCTACTAGCGGGGGGACATCACCAAGAGACCCAGTACTTC. Using reference TRBV28 and TRBJ2-5 for the parts outside the CDR3, the full variable domain is DVKVTQSSRYLVKRTGEKVFLECVQDMDHENMFWYRQDPGLGLRLIYFSYDVKMKEKGDIPEGYSVSREKKERFSLILESASTNQTSMYLCASSLTLLAGGHHQETQYFGPGTRLLVL.